This T cell receptor beta chain was found in a study of T cells expressing NK-cell markers. The CDR3 loop spans 14 amino acids. CDR1 DFQATT and CDR2 SNEGSKA come from the germline V gene (reference sequence). TCRdb re-called the 5' RACE reads; every CDR3 protein appears as one record, without DNA. The listing contains roughly 3,500 distinct CDR3 sequences. The sequencing input was blood T cells: a sorted CD56 or NKG2C T cell subset, CD4+ or CD8+ T cells, or bulk PBMC T cells (not recorded which). The receptor comes from a man aged 18-69 years in good health. The chain links TRBV20-1 to TRBJ2-2. The CDR3: CSARQRRNTGELFF.